This T cell receptor (beta chain) was found in a study of control samples from healthy donors and cancer patients. Data came from immunoSEQ multiplex PCR; TCRdb stores just in-frame clones and leaves some out. The sample comprises 400,000 to 450,000 clones, 90% of which are singletons, and around 6.4% rests with the top ten. There are a few counts of this clone. The CDR3 spans 14 residues. V dropped 5 bases and J dropped 5 bases, with 15 bases sitting between them. The germline V gene encodes CDR1 MNHEY and CDR2 SMNVEV (reference sequence). This TCR was sampled from a man aged 35 to 55 with head and neck cancer. The material sequenced was PBMCs. The chain has TRBV27 and TRBJ1-2; a weak D match, TRBD1 (6 bases). The CDR3 DNA reads as TGTGCCAGCAGTCCCTCGGGGGGGCCTTATGGCTACACCTTC. It translates to CASSPSGGPYGYTF.